This is a list of T cell receptor beta chains from one sample in a study of blood T cell repertoires in COVID-19. Repertoires were generated with immunoSEQ multiplex PCR, while TCRdb's copy carries only in-frame clones and drops some. The sample consists of under 60,000 clones, 90% of them appearing once. Material for sequencing was peripheral blood. These TCRs come from a human donor in a cohort sampled during active COVID-19. The CDR3 runs from the conserved cysteine through the conserved F or W. A D gene is named only where the DNA matches it firmly. The size field is filled for only some rows; it gives once, few, many or a size class.

j_call,clone_size,v_call,d_call,cdr3_aa,cdr3_nt
TRBJ1-1,.,TRBV18,TRBD1,CASSPGTGFNTEAFF,TGTGCCAGCTCACCGGGGACAGGATTTAACACTGAAGCTTTCTTT
TRBJ1-3,.,TRBV19,.,CASYQGSGNTIYF,TGTGCCAGTTACCAGGGGTCTGGAAACACCATATATTTT
TRBJ1-5,.,TRBV5-8,TRBD1,CASSLGQGRPSNQPQHF,TGTGCCAGCAGCTTGGGACAGGGCCGCCCTAGCAATCAGCCCCAGCATTTT
TRBJ2-7,few,TRBV6-1,.,CASSELSEQYF,TGTGCCAGCAGTGAATTATCCGAGCAGTACTTC
TRBJ1-6,.,TRBV5-6,TRBD1,CASSWSGTENSPLHF,TGTGCCAGCAGCTGGTCCGGGACAGAAAATTCACCCCTCCACTTT
TRBJ1-1,once,TRBV5-1,TRBD1,CASSSSGGTSFF,TGCGCCAGCAGCTCCTCAGGGGGCACATCTTTCTTT
TRBJ2-2,once,TRBV15,.,CATSRELPGELFF,TGTGCCACCAGCAGAGAACTCCCCGGGGAGCTGTTTTTT
TRBJ1-1,once,TRBV5-4,.,CASSPGGAASNTEAFF,TGTGCCAGCAGCCCGGGCGGGGCAGCGTCGAACACTGAAGCTTTCTTT
TRBJ1-1,.,TRBV10-1,TRBD1,CASSGSGTGSYTEAFF,TGCGCCAGCAGTGGATCCGGGACAGGGTCGTACACTGAAGCTTTCTTT
TRBJ1-1,.,TRBV5-5,.,CASSLGQFNTEAFF,TGTGCCAGCAGCTTGGGGCAGTTCAACACTGAAGCTTTCTTT
TRBJ2-3,once,TRBV13,TRBD2,CASSGGLAGVSYTQYF,TGTGCCAGCAGCGGCGGACTAGCGGGAGTCAGTTATACGCAGTATTTT
TRBJ2-7,.,TRBV25-1,TRBD1,CARRPGGLYEQYF,TGTGCCAGAAGACCAGGGGGTTTGTACGAGCAGTACTTC
TRBJ2-1,.,TRBV19,TRBD2,CASSIDVGRVNEQFF,TGTGCCAGTAGTATAGACGTAGGGAGGGTCAATGAGCAGTTCTTC
TRBJ1-4,.,TRBV15,.,CATSREGRGVATNEKLFF,TGTGCCACCAGCAGAGAAGGGAGGGGAGTTGCAACTAATGAAAAACTGTTTTTT
TRBJ2-7,.,TRBV2,TRBD1,CASSRQGYEQYF,TGTGCCAGCAGCCGACAGGGCTACGAGCAGTACTTC
TRBJ2-2,.,TRBV9,.,CASKRTEITGELFF,TGTGCCAGCAAGAGGACAGAGATCACCGGGGAGCTGTTTTTT
TRBJ2-4,.,TRBV6-5,.,CASSLSRTATVQYF,TGTGCCAGCAGTCTCTCCCGGACAGCTACTGTTCAGTACTTC
TRBJ2-7,.,TRBV28,TRBD2,CASSPPGLYYEQYF,TGTGCCAGCAGTCCTCCGGGACTATACTACGAGCAGTACTTC
TRBJ1-2,.,TRBV21-1,.,CASSRGLLYYGYTF,TGTGCCAGCAGCAGGGGACTTTTATACTATGGCTACACCTTC
TRBJ2-7,.,TRBV6-1,TRBD1,CASSEVVTGSNGEQYF,TGTGCCAGCAGTGAAGTAGTGACAGGGAGCAATGGCGAGCAGTACTTC
TRBJ1-1,.,TRBV12-3/TRBV12-4,.,CASSPQTVSEAFF,TGTGCCAGCAGTCCACAGACCGTTTCTGAAGCTTTCTTT
TRBJ1-6,few,TRBV20-1,.,CSASPGDSYNSPLHF,TGCAGTGCTAGTCCCGGGGACTCCTATAATTCACCCCTCCACTTT
TRBJ2-1,.,TRBV5-1,.,CASSLAVEQFF,TGCGCCAGCAGCTTGGCTGTTGAGCAGTTCTTC
TRBJ1-5,.,TRBV19,.,CASSVTGNQPQHF,TGTGCCAGTAGTGTCACAGGGAATCAGCCCCAGCATTTT
TRBJ2-1,.,TRBV11-2,.,CASSLLGGRIHNEQFF,TGTGCCAGCAGCCTCCTCGGGGGACGCATTCACAATGAGCAGTTCTTC
TRBJ1-5,.,TRBV29-1,TRBD1,CSVAPQGVGQPQHF,TGCAGCGTTGCCCCCCAGGGGGTCGGGCAGCCCCAGCATTTT
TRBJ1-1,.,TRBV4-1,TRBD1,CASKTGGSTEAFF,TGCGCCAGCAAAACAGGGGGCTCCACTGAAGCTTTCTTT
TRBJ1-2,.,TRBV5-1,.,CASSSGGDYGYTF,TGCGCCAGCAGCTCGGGAGGCGACTATGGCTACACCTTC
TRBJ2-5,.,TRBV24-1,.,CATSDPFGGETQYF,TGTGCCACCAGTGACCCCTTCGGGGGAGAGACCCAGTACTTC
TRBJ1-5,few,TRBV28,TRBD1,CASSLRTGGGNQPQHF,TGTGCCAGCAGCCTCAGGACAGGGGGAGGCAATCAGCCCCAGCATTTT
TRBJ1-3,.,TRBV12-3/TRBV12-4,.,CASSLGDTIYF,TGTGCCAGCAGTTTAGGAGACACCATATATTTT
TRBJ1-4,.,TRBV19,TRBD1,CASSGLQGAREKLFF,TGTGCCAGTAGTGGACTACAGGGGGCAAGGGAAAAACTGTTTTTT
TRBJ2-1,.,TRBV6-1,TRBD2,CASSSGTSGYNEQFF,TGTGCCAGCAGTTCCGGGACTAGCGGTTACAATGAGCAGTTCTTC
TRBJ2-3,.,TRBV6-2/TRBV6-3,TRBD2,CASSNVLAGDTQYF,TGTGCCAGCAGCAACGTCCTAGCGGGAGATACGCAGTATTTT
TRBJ1-2,.,TRBV6-5,TRBD1,CASSETGNYGYTF,TGTGCCAGCAGCGAGACAGGGAATTATGGCTACACCTTC
TRBJ2-1,.,TRBV20-1,TRBD1,CSVNRGEQFF,TGCAGTGTCAACAGGGGGGAACAGTTCTTC
TRBJ1-1,.,TRBV12-3/TRBV12-4,.,CASGPLGTEAFF,TGTGCCAGCGGGCCGCTGGGCACTGAAGCTTTCTTT
TRBJ1-2,.,TRBV5-5,.,CASSLGMGASGYGYTF,TGTGCCAGCAGCTTGGGCATGGGGGCGTCGGGCTATGGCTACACCTTC
TRBJ2-3,.,TRBV5-1,.,CASSLGQSTDTQYF,TGCGCCAGCAGCTTGGGACAGAGCACAGATACGCAGTATTTT
TRBJ2-1,.,TRBV14,.,CASSQVRDEQFF,TGTGCCAGCAGCCAAGTGCGGGACGAGCAGTTCTTC
TRBJ1-4,.,TRBV30,.,CAWSRRAEKLFF,TGTGCCTGGAGTCGGAGGGCTGAAAAACTGTTTTTT
TRBJ1-2,.,TRBV11-2,.,CASSLLNKGRGSGYTF,TGTGCCAGCAGCTTACTCAATAAGGGGCGCGGGAGTGGCTACACCTTC
TRBJ2-7,.,TRBV7-2,TRBD2,CASSSYSSGSSYEQYF,TGTGCCAGCAGCTCCTATTCTAGCGGGAGCTCCTACGAGCAGTACTTC
TRBJ1-2,.,TRBV5-4,TRBD1,CASSLVTGASYTF,TGTGCCAGCAGCTTGGTTACAGGGGCGTCTTACACCTTC
TRBJ2-3,.,TRBV7-9,.,CASSPNTNTQYF,TGTGCCAGCAGCCCGAACACTAATACGCAGTATTTT
TRBJ1-1,.,TRBV30,.,CAWLSRSLDTEAFF,TGTGCCTGGTTATCGAGATCCCTGGACACTGAAGCTTTCTTT
TRBJ2-1,.,TRBV11-1,TRBD2,CASSFAGGSYNEQFF,TGTGCCAGCAGCTTCGCGGGAGGCTCCTACAATGAGCAGTTCTTC
TRBJ2-6,.,TRBV6-6,TRBD1,CASSYSTGGLHSGANVLTF,TGTGCCAGCAGCTACTCCACAGGGGGGCTACACTCTGGGGCCAACGTCCTGACTTTC
TRBJ2-3,.,TRBV19,TRBD2,CASSFTPGLAGDTQYF,TGTGCCAGTAGTTTCACGCCGGGACTAGCGGGAGATACGCAGTATTTT
TRBJ2-7,.,TRBV4-2,.,CASSQQGYEQYF,TGTGCCAGCAGCCAACAGGGCTACGAGCAGTACTTC
TRBJ2-3,.,TRBV6-6,TRBD1,CASNQGQGREDTQYF,TGTGCCAGCAACCAGGGACAGGGAAGGGAAGATACGCAGTATTTT
TRBJ1-2,.,TRBV2,TRBD1,CASSHRGLGVGYTF,TGTGCCAGCAGTCACAGGGGACTGGGGGTGGGCTACACCTTC
TRBJ2-3,.,TRBV5-1,TRBD2,CASSLTSGITDTQYF,TGCGCCAGCAGCTTAACTAGCGGGATAACAGATACGCAGTATTTT
TRBJ2-5,once,TRBV18,.,CASSPGLTPETQYF,TGTGCCAGCTCACCGGGGCTAACGCCAGAGACCCAGTACTTC